This T cell receptor beta chain was sequenced in a study of T cells in Graves' hyperthyroidism and ophthalmopathy (dated by TCRdb to between 2017 and 2020). Context from the whole study: Peripheral blood was sampled at the time of initial diagnosis, prior to any treatment. Following sampling, methimazole starting at 30 mg daily was given to hyperthyroidism patients, and high-dose intravenous methylprednisolone was given to ophthalmopathy patients. According to the paper, TCR Vbeta CDR3 sequencing was carried out on about 140 peripheral blood samples, which came from about 45 ophthalmopathy, around 74 hyperthyroidism and approximately 17 progressor patients. An independent validation cohort of fewer than 20 hyperthyroidism patients and 17 patients who later progressed to ophthalmopathy tested prospective prediction of ophthalmopathy. In addition, the study compared T-cell repertoires in thyroid tissue and in blood from six Graves' hyperthyroidism patients. TCR V-J signatures able to tell the groups apart were searched for in a discovery cohort of 95 or so patients, of whom over 40 had Graves' ophthalmopathy and 57 had stable Graves' hyperthyroidism. The approximately 98 discovery patients were randomly divided into training and test sets at a 7:3 ratio. The full study reports these points: In validation, progression to ophthalmopathy was predicted by the model with nearly 71% sensitivity and 72.22% specificity, a median of 6.5 months before onset. Most expanded thyroid clonotypes (frequency above 0.001) were also found in blood, which suggests that blood repertoires may mirror thyroid immune responses. No statistical method was used to fix the sample size in advance, and group allocation was not hidden from the investigators. A 13 V-J signature model separated ophthalmopathy from stable hyperthyroidism, with around 90% sensitivity and 81% to 83% specificity in cross-validation and 80%/75% in testing.

This clonotype was recorded a few times. Its antigen specificity is not known. No per-base quality is available; no much larger clone lies one base away. There are 15 amino acids in the CDR3, from cysteine to phenylalanine inclusive. Just the 45-base CDR3 DNA is kept, in frame starting at base 1. Trimming takes 4 bases off V and 5 bases off J; junction bases not matched to a gene: 5. Taken from the germline V gene, the CDR1 and CDR2 loops are SNHLY and FYNNEI. Graves' hyperthyroidism was defined as stable when no progression to ophthalmopathy occurred over 18 months of follow-up. Hyperthyroidism patients were newly diagnosed, had a disease duration of under 2 months, and were aged 18 to 65 years. Any patient with an uncontrolled infection, another autoimmune disease, pregnancy or lactation was excluded. Clinical symptoms, serum thyroxine and TRAb, thyroid ultrasound, and orbital computed tomography formed the basis for the diagnoses. Ficoll-Paque density gradient centrifugation was used to isolate PBMCs from approximately 11 ml of fresh peripheral blood. Total RNA was extracted using Trizol reagent, and RNA quality was assessed on an Agilent 2100 Bioanalyzer.

The TCR beta CDR3 regions were amplified from RNA transcripts. The TCR CDR3 was subjected to a first round of RT-PCR using the HTBI primer set and the Qiagen OneStep RT-PCR kit. A second multiplex PCR round built the libraries, followed by size selection and purification. The libraries were sequenced on an Illumina HiSeq2000 using paired-end 100 bp reads. On the authors' methods: Raw data were processed with SOAPnuke, discarding reads with adapters, uncalled bases, mean Phred below 15, or no exact constant-primer or identifier match. High-quality paired reads were merged using COPE v1.2.5, and each unique nucleotide sequence was defined as a clonotype. MiTCR v1.1 was used to align clonotypes to the IMGT TRBV, TRBD and TRBJ reference segments. Analysis was restricted to V-J combinations with a frequency above 0.0001, which covered roughly 99% of repertoires. The TCS score was defined as F50 (clonal expansion) divided by E x V (chaos), with BLOSUM62-based TCRdist calculated between CDR3 peptides within each V-J. Welch's t-statistics and random forest reduced some 510 V-J features to roughly 13, which were used in a naive Bayes classifier (R e1071). The public reads were reprocessed in TCRdb via fastp at Q25 and MiXCR, keeping in-frame beta chains. Every entry covers one CDR3 protein and lists the most common genes and DNA from its rows. TCRdb's processing, not the authors', yielded these V and J calls. A total of about 210,000 distinct CDR3 sequences appear in this sample, 17% of them only once. The ten largest clonotypes hold 50% of the sample.

The sample was blood. The TCR was taken from a man aged 50-60 years with Graves' hyperthyroidism. The chain employs TRBV2 and TRBJ1-5; the junction holds 10 bases that match TRBD1. CDR3 sequence: CASSVMGQGYQPQHF. The DNA sequence is given as TGTGCCAGCAGTGTTATGGGACAGGGGTATCAGCCCCAGCATTTT.